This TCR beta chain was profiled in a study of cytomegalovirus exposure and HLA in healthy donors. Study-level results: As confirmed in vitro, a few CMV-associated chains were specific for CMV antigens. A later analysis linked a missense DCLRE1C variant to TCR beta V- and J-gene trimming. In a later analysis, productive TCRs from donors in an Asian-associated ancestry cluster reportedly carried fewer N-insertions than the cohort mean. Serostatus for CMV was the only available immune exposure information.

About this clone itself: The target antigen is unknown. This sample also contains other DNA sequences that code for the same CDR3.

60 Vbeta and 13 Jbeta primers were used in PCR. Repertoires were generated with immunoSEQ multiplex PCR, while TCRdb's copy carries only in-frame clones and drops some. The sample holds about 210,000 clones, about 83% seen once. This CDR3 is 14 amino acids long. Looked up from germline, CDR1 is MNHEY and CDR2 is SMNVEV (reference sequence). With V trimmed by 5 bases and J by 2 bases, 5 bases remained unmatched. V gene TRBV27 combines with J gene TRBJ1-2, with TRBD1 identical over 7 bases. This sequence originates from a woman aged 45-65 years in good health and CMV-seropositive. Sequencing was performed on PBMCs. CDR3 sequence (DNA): TGTGCCAGCAGTCCTCGACAGGGAAACTATGGCTACACCTTC. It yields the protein CASSPRQGNYGYTF.